One sample yielded the 32 T cell receptor beta chains listed below, sequenced in a study of shared clonotypes between healthy human individuals. Here immunoSEQ multiplex PCR was the method, and the copy in TCRdb shows in-frame clones only, minus some. The sample carries 2 million to 2.5 million clones, 95% recorded once. The material sequenced was naive CD4+ T cells sorted from blood. Subset reported: CD45RA+ positively selected. These receptors originate from a young man in good health.

V and J are TRBV5-4 and TRBJ2-7; no firm D call. The ends were cut back, 0 bases at V and 2 bases at J, with 12 bases in the middle. The CDR3 sequence is 15 residues long. Germline V gene data show CDR1 as SGHNT and CDR2 as YYREEE (reference sequence). CDR3 amino acids: CASSLVERGTYEQYF. The CDR3 region has the DNA TGTGCCAGCAGCTTGGTCGAGAGAGGAACCTACGAGCAGTACTTC.

The V and J genes are TRBV10-3 and TRBJ2-3; D possibly matches TRBD1 or TRBD2 (5 bases each). Germline assignment: CDR1 ENHRY and CDR2 SYGVKD. The CDR3 contains 17 residues. With 0 bases removed from V and 2 bases from J, the gap between germline ends came to 15 bases. CDR3 nucleotides: TGTGCCATCAGTGAGTCGACCGGGTGGGGGATCACAGATACGCAGTATTTT. Its protein product is CAISESTGWGITDTQYF.

CDR3 protein: CSVSGASQETQYF. The CDR3 DNA reads as TGCAGCGTCTCCGGGGCATCGCAAGAGACCCAGTACTTC. This rearrangement joins TRBV29-1 to TRBJ2-5, with D perhaps matching TRBD1 or TRBD2 (5 bases each). V was pared by 6 bases and J by 2 bases, with 13 bases between. The CDR3 consists of 13 residues. The germline gives CDR1 SQVTM, CDR2 ANQGSEA.

V is TRBV9 and J is TRBJ2-2; 10 nucleotides match TRBD2. There are 18 residues in the CDR3. Germline lookup yields CDR1 SGDLS and CDR2 YYNGEE. The V gene end was trimmed by 4 bases and the J gene end by 9 bases; junction bases not matched to a gene: 18. CDR3 DNA: TGTGCCAGCAGCCCCTTCCCCGTCCTAGCGGGAGCCGGAAGGGAGCTGTTTTTT. It is translated as CASSPFPVLAGAGRELFF.

The chain links TRBV14 to TRBJ2-5, with D maybe TRBD2 (6 bases). This CDR3 is 15 amino acids long. V was shortened by 1 base and J by 4 bases, with 13 bases between the two germline ends. The germline CDR1 and CDR2 sequences are SGHDN and FVKESK. The CDR3 DNA follows: TGTGCCAGCAGCCAAGGTACAGGAGCGGGAGAGACCCAGTACTTC. Translated: CASSQGTGAGETQYF.

The genes are TRBV6-5 and TRBJ2-1; the D gene is possibly TRBD2 (6 bases). In germline, CDR1 is MNHEY, CDR2 SVGAGI. The CDR3 is 14 residues long. V was cut by 5 bases and J by 1 base, with 9 bases left in between. The CDR3 bases are TGTGCCAGCAGTCGCCTAGCGTCCTACAATGAGCAGTTCTTC. Amino acid sequence: CASSRLASYNEQFF.

The chain has TRBV5-4 and TRBJ2-3, with 16 positions matching TRBD2. V was pared by 4 bases and J by 6 bases, with 11 bases of the junction left unmatched. CDR3 length: 18 amino acids. Germline V CDR1 and CDR2: SGHNT, YYREEE (reference sequence). The DNA for the CDR3 is TGTGCCAGCAGCCCTGGGACTAGCGGGGGGGCTGGGAGCGATACGCAGTATTTT. It yields the protein CASSPGTSGGAGSDTQYF.

The chain joins TRBV19 to TRBJ1-5; D is undetermined. Trimming removed 1 base from V and 4 bases from J, with 11 bases in between. Looked up from germline, CDR1 is LNHDA and CDR2 is SQIVND (reference sequence). This CDR3 has 15 amino acids. The CDR3 DNA sequence: TGTGCCAGTAGTATAGTGGGAAGGGCAAATCAGCCCCAGCATTTT. Translation: CASSIVGRANQPQHF.

The chain uses TRBV6-5 and TRBJ2-3, with D hard to call. There are 16 residues in the CDR3. Trimming took 2 bases from V and 3 from J, leaving 15 bases between them. Looked up from germline, CDR1 is MNHEY and CDR2 is SVGAGI. The CDR3 DNA reads TGTGCCAGCAGTTACCGAACTCGTGTGGGGACAGATACGCAGTATTTT. It translates to CASSYRTRVGTDTQYF.

The chain joins TRBV6-1 to TRBJ2-2; D gene unclear. Trimming removed 3 bases from V and 0 bases from J, with 8 bases in between. The germline V gene has CDR1 MNHNS and CDR2 SASEGT. This CDR3 region has 15 residues. CDR3 amino acids: CASSDRVSNTGELFF. CDR3 coding DNA: TGTGCCAGCAGTGATAGGGTGTCGAACACCGGGGAGCTGTTTTTT.

As regards this clone: Other DNA sequences in this specimen translate into the identical CDR3. V is TRBV19 and J is TRBJ2-7; TRBD1 aligns across 7 bases. CDR1 is LNHDA, CDR2 SQIVND, per germline (reference sequence). V trimming: 5 bases; J trimming: 3 bases; junction bases outside the gene matches: 4. The length of the CDR3 is 13 residues. The DNA for the CDR3 is TGTGCCAGTAGTCTCCGGGACAGCTACGAGCAGTACTTC. It encodes CASSLRDSYEQYF.

The chain uses TRBV18 and TRBJ2-5, with TRBD1 identical over 8 bases. This CDR3 comprises 13 residues. The germline V gene encodes CDR1 KGHSH and CDR2 LQKENI. V was pared by 1 base and J by 7 bases, with 2 bases of the junction left unmatched. CDR3 bases: TGTGCCAGCTCACCACGGCAGGGGGCGACCCAGTACTTC. Translated, it gives CASSPRQGATQYF.

The chain joins TRBV10-3 to TRBJ2-1; perhaps TRBD1 as D (6 bases). The germline V and J ends were trimmed by 6 bases and 0 bases, with 18 bases remaining between them. The CDR3 runs to 17 residues. Germline V gene sequence: CDR1 ENHRY, CDR2 SYGVKD. The CDR3 here is CAISDGFTGSSYNEQFF. The CDR3 coding sequence is TGTGCCATCAGCGATGGTTTTACAGGGAGCTCCTACAATGAGCAGTTCTTC.

This sequence joins TRBV2 and TRBJ2-7, with D unclear. Trimming removed 4 bases from V and 2 bases from J, with 12 bases in between. Germline V gene sequence: CDR1 SNHLY, CDR2 FYNNEI. The CDR3 has 14 residues. CDR3 sequence: CASSGDGWPYEQYF. As DNA, the CDR3 is TGTGCCAGCAGTGGCGACGGCTGGCCCTACGAGCAGTACTTC.

The chain is built from TRBV6-1 and TRBJ2-5; no definite D call. CDR1 is MNHNS, CDR2 SASEGT, per germline. Trimming left V 1 base short and J 5 bases short, with 11 bases between. The CDR3 is made up of 14 amino acids. The DNA for the CDR3 is TGTGCCAGCAGTGAAGTGGGGATATCGGAGACCCAGTACTTC. Translated: CASSEVGISETQYF.

The chain couples TRBV29-1 to TRBJ2-1; 12 nucleotides line up with TRBD2. Germline CDR1 reads SQVTM; CDR2 reads ANQGSEA. Unmatched junction bases numbered 5, after V lost 4 bases and J lost 4 bases. The CDR3 has 15 residues. CDR3 in DNA: TGCAGCGTTGCACCCCTAGCGGGAGGGTACAATGAGCAGTTCTTC. Translating it yields CSVAPLAGGYNEQFF.

The chain uses TRBV11-2 and TRBJ2-7, with 8 bases lining up with TRBD2. CDR3 length: 16 amino acids. CDR1 is SGHAT and CDR2 is FQNNGV in the germline V gene. V shed 0 bases, J shed 3 bases, and the junction held 7 bases outside the gene matches. The CDR3 is CASSLDLSGRFYEQYF. The CDR3 DNA reads TGTGCCAGCAGCTTAGATCTAAGCGGGAGATTCTACGAGCAGTACTTC.

This chain connects TRBV10-1 to TRBJ2-5, with 10 bases identical to TRBD2. Germline assignment: CDR1 WNHNN and CDR2 SYGVQD (reference sequence). With V trimmed by 4 bases and J by 3 bases, 5 bases remained unmatched. This CDR3 has 15 amino acids. DNA of the CDR3: TGCGCCAGCAGTGGGGGGACTAGCGCCAAAGAGACCCAGTACTTC. This sequence encodes CASSGGTSAKETQYF.

The chain couples TRBV10-3 to TRBJ2-1; maybe TRBD2 (6 bases). Germline V lookup: CDR1 ENHRY, CDR2 SYGVKD. Trimming stripped 5 bases from V and 9 bases from J, with 17 bases between. The CDR3 is made up of 14 amino acids. This CDR3 reads CAISRAAGRGEQFF. CDR3 bases: TGTGCCATCAGTCGAGCCGCAGGGCGGGGTGAGCAGTTCTTC.

Remarks on this clone: Additional DNA sequences in this sample encode the identical CDR3. V is TRBV20-1 and J is TRBJ2-3; D is unclear. The germline CDR1 and CDR2 sequences are DFQATT and SNEGSKA (reference sequence). The CDR3 is 10 residues long. V dropped 6 bases and J dropped 5 bases, with 6 bases sitting between them. CDR3 loop: CSALRDTQYF. Written as DNA, the CDR3 is TGCAGTGCCCTAAGAGATACGCAGTATTTT.

The chain recombines TRBV5-6 with TRBJ1-2; D is undetermined. Germline loops: CDR1 SGHDT, CDR2 YYEEEE. Trimming stripped 2 bases from V and 7 bases from J, with 21 bases between. CDR3 length equals 16 residues. CDR3 in amino acids: CASSFERNPQLFGYTF. CDR3 DNA sequence: TGTGCCAGCAGCTTCGAGCGAAACCCTCAATTGTTTGGCTACACCTTC.

This sequence joins TRBV7-2 and TRBJ1-6, with TRBD1 identical over 10 bases. This CDR3 has 19 amino acids. The V gene's germline CDR1 is SGHTA and CDR2 FQGNSA. The V gene end was trimmed by 1 base and the J gene end by 7 bases; junction bases not matched to a gene: 13. In DNA, the CDR3 is TGTGCCAGCAGCTTAGTTTACGCGACAGGGGGCATCAGCAATTCACCCCTCCACTTT. Protein sequence: CASSLVYATGGISNSPLHF.

V is TRBV19 and J is TRBJ1-5; 9 positions match TRBD1. This CDR3 comprises 15 residues. Germline V gene lookup returns CDR1 LNHDA and CDR2 SQIVND (reference sequence). The J segment lost 4 bases and the V segment lost 2 bases, leaving 3 bases of the junction unmatched. The CDR3 DNA sequence: TGTGCCAGTAGTATAAACAGGGGGCTGAATCAGCCCCAGCATTTT. This translates into CASSINRGLNQPQHF. The variable domain in full, completed from reference TRBV19 and TRBJ1-5, reads DGGITQSPKYLFRKEGQNVTLSCEQNLNHDAMYWYRQDPGQGLRLIYYSQIVNDFQKGDIAEGYSVSREKKESFPLTVTSAQKNPTAFYLCASSINRGLNQPQHFGDGTRLSIL.

This clone was seen once. The CDR3 DNA is TGTGCCAGCAGTTTCCACAGGGGAACGGGTACCTACGAGCAGTACTTC. Protein sequence: CASSFHRGTGTYEQYF. This sequence joins TRBV27 and TRBJ2-7; 7 nucleotides align to TRBD1. The V segment lost 3 bases and the J segment 2 bases; nucleotides outside the gene matches: 10. Germline V CDR1 and CDR2: MNHEY, SMNVEV (reference sequence). The CDR3 spans 16 residues.

The genes are TRBV9 and TRBJ1-2, with D possibly being TRBD1 (5 bases). This CDR3 is 15 amino acids long. The V gene lost 3 bases and the J gene lost 0 bases, with 12 bases spanning the gap. Germline V CDR1 and CDR2: SGDLS, YYNGEE. The chain's CDR3 is CASSGTDTANYGYTF. DNA of the CDR3: TGTGCCAGCAGCGGGACGGACACAGCTAACTATGGCTACACCTTC.

The rearrangement uses TRBV7-9 and TRBJ2-7, with a possible D match to TRBD2 (5 bases). The CDR3 runs 13 residues. Germline assignment: CDR1 SEHNR and CDR2 FQNEAQ (reference sequence). Trimming removed 0 bases from V and 7 bases from J, with 10 bases in between. The CDR3 DNA sequence: TGTGCCAGCAGCTTAGCGGGAGTGAGTGAGCAGTACTTC. This translates into CASSLAGVSEQYF.

The chain employs TRBV29-1 and TRBJ1-3; the D is unclear. In germline, CDR1 is SQVTM, CDR2 ANQGSEA. Trimming stripped 7 bases from V and 3 bases from J, with 13 bases between. The CDR3 is made up of 13 amino acids. The CDR3 protein is CSAGGGGGNTIYF. The CDR3, as DNA: TGCAGCGCCGGCGGAGGTGGTGGAAACACCATATATTTT.

CDR3 sequence: CAWSQLERVNTGELFF. The CDR3 coding sequence is TGTGCCTGGAGTCAGCTAGAACGGGTGAACACCGGGGAGCTGTTTTTT. This chain connects TRBV30 to TRBJ2-2; D gene unclear. CDR3 length equals 16 residues. Trimming took 2 bases from V and 1 from J, leaving 14 bases between them. Per germline, CDR1 GTSNPN and CDR2 SVGIG (reference sequence).

Only one count was recorded for this clone. Other DNA variants within this sample encode the same CDR3. The chain is built from TRBV6-1 and TRBJ2-1; D remains unclear. The germline V and J ends were trimmed by 6 bases and 6 bases, with 6 bases remaining between them. CDR3 length equals 11 residues. Per germline, CDR1 MNHNS and CDR2 SASEGT. This CDR3 is CASSRGNEQFF. The CDR3 DNA is TGTGCCAGCAGCCGCGGCAATGAGCAGTTCTTC.

Comment on this clone: This same CDR3 is encoded by further DNA sequences in the sample. This rearrangement joins TRBV9 to TRBJ2-2; D perhaps matches TRBD1 (6 bases). The CDR3 contains 14 residues. Germline CDR1 and CDR2: SGDLS and YYNGEE. V shed 2 bases and J shed 4 bases, with 9 bases lying between them. The DNA for the CDR3 is TGTGCCAGCAGCGTGGGACATCTCACCGGGGAGCTGTTTTTT. Its protein product is CASSVGHLTGELFF.

The CDR3 protein is CASSNRDRVTQYF. The CDR3 DNA reads as TGTGCCAGCAGCAACCGGGACAGGGTGACCCAGTACTTC. V gene TRBV11-1 combines with J gene TRBJ2-5; 9 positions agree with TRBD1. CDR3 length: 13 amino acids. V shed 5 bases, J shed 7 bases, and the junction held 5 bases outside the gene matches. Germline-derived CDR1 and CDR2 are SGHAT and FQDESV (reference sequence).

V usage is TRBV6-5 and J usage is TRBJ2-7; TRBD1 aligns across 7 bases. The trim removed 11 bases at V and 2 bases at J, leaving 9 bases unmatched. The germline V gene encodes CDR1 MNHEY and CDR2 SVGAGI. This CDR3 spans 13 amino acids. Written as DNA, the CDR3 is TGTGCCTCACGCTGGACAGGTGCCTACGAGCAGTACTTC. Translated: CASRWTGAYEQYF.